These 22 T cell receptor beta chains share one sample of origin, sequenced in a study of CD8 T cells in ankylosing spondylitis. TCRdb reprocessed the 5' RACE reads with MiXCR, giving one entry per CDR3 protein. Of approximately 35,000 distinct CDR3 sequences in the sample, about 10% were seen once. The sample taken for sequencing was synovial fluid, either unsorted or a sorted T cell fraction (not recorded which). The origin of the receptors is a male donor with ankylosing spondylitis.

The DNA for the CDR3 is TGTGCCACCAGTGATCCGGGACAGGGTCAAGAGACCCAGTACTTC. Translated, it gives CATSDPGQGQETQYF. The rearrangement joins TRBV24-1 to TRBJ2-5, with 9 bases identical to TRBD1. V shed 3 bases, J shed 2 bases, and the junction held 3 bases outside the gene matches. Germline lookup yields CDR1 KGHDR and CDR2 SFDVKD. The CDR3 covers 15 residues.

This clonotype has ten or more counts. The chain uses TRBV27 and TRBJ2-1, with 10 nucleotides matching TRBD1. The trim removed 1 base at V and 8 bases at J, leaving 5 bases unmatched. This CDR3 is 15 amino acids long. Germline V gene lookup returns CDR1 MNHEY and CDR2 SMNVEV (reference sequence). CDR3 sequence (DNA): TGTGCCAGCAGTTTATTCCAGACAGGGGGCGATGAGCAGTTCTTC. As protein: CASSLFQTGGDEQFF.

This clonotype occurred a few times. The chain uses TRBV12-3 or TRBV12-4 and TRBJ2-7, with D possibly matching TRBD2 (5 bases). Between the trimmed V and J ends, which lost 8 bases and 2 bases, there was a span of 10 bases. The CDR3 sequence is 12 residues long. CDR3 sequence: CASGHSAYEQYF. The CDR3 coding sequence is TGTGCCAGCGGGCATAGCGCCTACGAGCAGTACTTC.

This clonotype occurred once. This chain uses TRBV4-1 with TRBJ2-5; unclear D gene. Germline values: CDR1 MGHRA, CDR2 YSYEKL. V was trimmed by 4 bases and J by 2 bases, leaving 5 bases between them. CDR3 length equals 12 residues. In DNA form, the CDR3 reads TGCGCCAGCAGCCGCGGACAAGAGACCCAGTACTTC. Translation: CASSRGQETQYF.

This clonotype was counted at least ten times. The J gene is TRBJ2-7, the V gene TRBV27; D may be TRBD2 (6 bases). The germline V and J ends were trimmed by 4 bases and 2 bases, with 9 bases remaining between them. The CDR3 runs to 13 residues. Germline V gives CDR1 MNHEY, CDR2 SMNVEV (reference sequence). CDR3 loop: CASSWGDAYEQYF. In DNA form, the CDR3 reads TGTGCCAGCAGTTGGGGGGACGCCTACGAGCAGTACTTC.

The chain recombines TRBV5-5 with TRBJ2-3, with D possibly TRBD2 on 5 matching bases. The CDR3 runs 16 residues. V was pared by 5 bases and J by 4 bases, with 20 bases between. The germline CDR1 and CDR2 sequences are SGHKS and YYEKEE (reference sequence). The CDR3 DNA is TGTGCCAGCAGTTTAGTATCGGGTAGGCGGGCAGATACGCAGTATTTT. Translation: CASSLVSGRRADTQYF.

This clonotype was seen many times. The rearrangement joins TRBV7-3 to TRBJ2-2; D is unresolved. Deletions cut 8 bases from V and 4 bases from J, with 17 bases between. The V gene's germline CDR1 is SGHTA and CDR2 FQGTGA. The length of the CDR3 is 15 residues. The CDR3 sequence is CASGPMGQPTGELFF. The CDR3 region has the DNA TGTGCCAGCGGTCCAATGGGTCAACCCACCGGGGAGCTGTTTTTT.

This clonotype was counted many times. The rearrangement links TRBV20-1 to TRBJ2-5; 8 bases are a match to TRBD2. Germline lookup yields CDR1 DFQATT and CDR2 SNEGSKA (reference sequence). The CDR3 covers 16 residues. With 0 bases clipped from V and 4 bases from J, the junction kept 10 bases outside the gene matches. In nucleotides, the CDR3 is TGCAGTGCTAGAGATGGCCAGCGGGAGATCGCAGAGACCCAGTACTTC. Translated: CSARDGQREIAETQYF.

This clonotype was recorded at least ten times. CDR3 in amino acids: CASSPKRTSGITSYNEQFF. CDR3 nucleotide sequence: TGTGCCAGCAGCCCTAAGAGGACTAGCGGGATCACGAGCTACAATGAGCAGTTCTTC. V and J are TRBV11-2 and TRBJ2-1, with TRBD2 matching over 12 bases. The CDR3 totals 19 residues. The germline V gene has CDR1 SGHAT and CDR2 FQNNGV. V trimming: 5 bases; J trimming: 3 bases; junction bases outside the gene matches: 14. The whole variable domain, remainder taken from reference TRBV11-2 and TRBJ2-1, is EAGVAQSPRYKIIEKRQSVAFWCNPISGHATLYWYQQILGQGPKLLIQFQNNGVVDDSQLPKDRFSAERLKGVDSTLKIQPAKLEDSAVYLCASSPKRTSGITSYNEQFFGPGTRLTVL.

This clonotype was recorded a few times. It is unclear where the CDR3 begins or ends on the DNA, so no DNA is shown, and the CDR3 is as TCRdb lists it. The chain uses TRBV24-1 and TRBJ2-2; the D segment call TRBD2 is taken from the table without a DNA check. A total of 15 residues make up the CDR3, ends included. CDR1 is KGHDR, CDR2 SFDVKD, per germline. The CDR3 loop reads CATSDPSLVRGAVFF.

This sequence joins TRBV20-1 and TRBJ2-7, with D unclear. The CDR3 consists of 12 residues. Trimming stripped 4 bases from V and 0 bases from J, with 7 bases between. Germline assignment: CDR1 DFQATT and CDR2 SNEGSKA (reference sequence). DNA for the CDR3: TGCAGTGCTAACGTCGACTCCTACGAGCAGTACTTC. Protein product: CSANVDSYEQYF.

This clonotype has just a few counts. The chain uses TRBV7-6 and TRBJ2-5, with 11 bases matching TRBD2. The germline V gene has CDR1 SGHVS and CDR2 FNYEAQ. V lost 4 bases to trimming and J lost 5 bases; unmatched junction nucleotides: 6. This CDR3 spans 15 amino acids. DNA for the CDR3: TGTGCCAGCAGCTCCGGGACTAGCGGTCCGGAGACCCAGTACTTC. Translation: CASSSGTSGPETQYF.

The V gene is TRBV19, the J gene TRBJ2-2, with TRBD2 as a possible D gene (6 bases). Trimming shortened V by 3 bases and J by 6 bases, and 8 bases separated the two germline ends. The CDR3 runs 13 residues. The germline V gene encodes CDR1 LNHDA and CDR2 SQIVND (reference sequence). The CDR3 nucleotides are TGTGCCAGTAGTATGGGGAGGTCCGGGGAGCTGTTTTTT. Its protein product is CASSMGRSGELFF.

This clonotype was seen repeatedly, ten times or more. The V and J genes are TRBV29-1 and TRBJ1-1; maybe TRBD1 (5 bases). Trimming cost V 1 base and J 3 bases, with 9 bases left between them. CDR1 SQVTM and CDR2 ANQGSEA come from the germline V gene. This CDR3 is built from 13 residues. CDR3 protein: CSVEGAGDTEAFF. The CDR3, as DNA: TGCAGCGTTGAAGGTGCGGGGGACACTGAAGCTTTCTTT.

There are many counts of this clonotype. The CDR3: CASSLVDRANTEAFF. CDR3 coding DNA: TGTGCCAGCAGCTTAGTGGACAGGGCGAACACTGAAGCTTTCTTT. This chain uses TRBV5-5 with TRBJ1-1, with TRBD1 matching 8 bases. CDR1 and CDR2 from the germline V gene are SGHKS and YYEKEE (reference sequence). V was pared by 2 bases and J by 1 base, with 4 bases of the junction left unmatched. The CDR3 runs to 15 residues.

This clonotype showed up many times. The chain carries TRBV5-1 and TRBJ2-5; 7 bases are shared with TRBD2. Germline CDR1 SGHRS, CDR2 YFSETQ. The CDR3 length is 18 residues. Trimming at V came to 2 bases and at J to 2 bases, leaving 15 bases not matched to a gene. The DNA of the CDR3 is TGCGCCAGCAGCTTCAGTTTCTCCGCGGGAGATAGTCAAGAGACCCAGTACTTC. Its translation is CASSFSFSAGDSQETQYF.

The table lists this clonotype with many counts. The chain links TRBV6-6 to TRBJ1-1; D remains unclear. The CDR3 is made up of 12 amino acids. The ends were cut back, 6 bases at V and 0 bases at J, with 5 bases in the middle. Germline assignment: CDR1 MNHNY and CDR2 SVGAGI (reference sequence). The CDR3: CASRLLNTEAFF. The CDR3 DNA is TGTGCCAGCAGGCTCCTGAACACTGAAGCTTTCTTT.

J is TRBJ2-7 and V is TRBV15; D may be TRBD2 (5 bases). Germline V lookup: CDR1 LNHNV, CDR2 YYDKDF (reference sequence). V dropped 1 base and J dropped 7 bases, with 11 bases sitting between them. CDR3 length: 13 amino acids. Written as DNA, the CDR3 is TGTGCCACCAGCAGAGGGGTCCGCGGGGAGCAGTACTTC. It yields the protein CATSRGVRGEQYF.

This clonotype was counted only a few times. The chain employs TRBV6-2 or TRBV6-3 and TRBJ2-1, with D perhaps matching TRBD1 or TRBD2 (5 bases each). Trimming pared 5 bases from V and 9 bases from J, leaving 11 bases between. The length of the CDR3 is 12 residues. The germline gives CDR1 MNHEY, CDR2 SVGEGT. CDR3 nucleotides: TGTGCCAGCAGTCTCCCTGGGGGTGAGCAGTTCTTC. Protein: CASSLPGGEQFF.

This clonotype was picked up a small number of times. V is TRBV4-2 and J is TRBJ1-4, with D possibly matching TRBD1 (5 bases). Per the germline V gene, CDR1 is LGHNA and CDR2 is YNFKEQ. V lost 7 bases, J lost 0 bases, and 18 bases lay in between. The CDR3 runs 17 residues. For the CDR3, the DNA is TGTGCCAGCACCCTAGGAGACAGCTTTGCAACTAATGAAAAACTGTTTTTT. Its translation: CASTLGDSFATNEKLFF.

The gene calls are TRBV11-2 and TRBJ2-1; D is possibly TRBD1 or TRBD2 (6 bases each). CDR1 and CDR2 (germline): SGHAT, FQNNGV. V was trimmed by 1 base and J by 8 bases, leaving 15 bases between them. CDR3 length: 15 residues. The CDR3 nucleotides are TGTGCCAGCAGCTTAGGAGGGGGGCAGGGAGATGAGCAGTTCTTC. Amino acids: CASSLGGGQGDEQFF. Using reference TRBV11-2 and TRBJ2-1 for the parts outside the CDR3, the full variable domain is EAGVAQSPRYKIIEKRQSVAFWCNPISGHATLYWYQQILGQGPKLLIQFQNNGVVDDSQLPKDRFSAERLKGVDSTLKIQPAKLEDSAVYLCASSLGGGQGDEQFFGPGTRLTVL.

This clonotype has at least ten counts. CDR3 protein: CASRDILTYEQYF. Here the CDR3 DNA reads TGTGCCAGCAGGGACATATTGACCTACGAGCAGTACTTC. The V and J genes are TRBV12-3 or TRBV12-4 and TRBJ2-7, with D possibly matching TRBD1 (5 bases). The CDR3 length is 13 residues. V dropped 6 bases and J dropped 2 bases, with 11 bases sitting between them.